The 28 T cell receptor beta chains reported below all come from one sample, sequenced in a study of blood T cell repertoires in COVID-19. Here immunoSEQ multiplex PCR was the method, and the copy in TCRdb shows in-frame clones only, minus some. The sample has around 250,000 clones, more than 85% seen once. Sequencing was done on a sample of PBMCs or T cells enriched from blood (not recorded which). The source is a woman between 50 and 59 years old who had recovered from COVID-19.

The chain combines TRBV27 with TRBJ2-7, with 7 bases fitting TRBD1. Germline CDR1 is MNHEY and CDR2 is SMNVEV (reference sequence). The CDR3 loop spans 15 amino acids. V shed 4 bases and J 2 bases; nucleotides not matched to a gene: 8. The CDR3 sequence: CASSYQTGPTYEQYF. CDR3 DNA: TGTGCCAGCAGTTACCAGACAGGGCCCACCTACGAGCAGTACTTC.

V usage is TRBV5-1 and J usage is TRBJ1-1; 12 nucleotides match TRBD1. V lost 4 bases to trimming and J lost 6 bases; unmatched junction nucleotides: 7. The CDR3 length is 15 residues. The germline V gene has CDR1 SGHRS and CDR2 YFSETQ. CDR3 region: CASSPVGQGASEAFF. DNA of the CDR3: TGCGCCAGCAGCCCGGTGGGACAGGGGGCTTCTGAAGCTTTCTTT. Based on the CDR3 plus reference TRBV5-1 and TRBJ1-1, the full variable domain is KAGVTQTPRYLIKTRGQQVTLSCSPISGHRSVSWYQQTPGQGLQFLFEYFSETQRNKGNFPGRFSGRQFSNSRSEMNVSTLELGDSALYLCASSPVGQGASEAFFGQGTRLTVV.

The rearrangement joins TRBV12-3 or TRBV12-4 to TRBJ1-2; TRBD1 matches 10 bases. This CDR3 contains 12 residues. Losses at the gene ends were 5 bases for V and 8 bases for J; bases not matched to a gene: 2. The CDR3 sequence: CASSGQGGGYTF. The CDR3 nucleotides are TGTGCCAGCAGTGGACAGGGGGGAGGCTACACCTTC.

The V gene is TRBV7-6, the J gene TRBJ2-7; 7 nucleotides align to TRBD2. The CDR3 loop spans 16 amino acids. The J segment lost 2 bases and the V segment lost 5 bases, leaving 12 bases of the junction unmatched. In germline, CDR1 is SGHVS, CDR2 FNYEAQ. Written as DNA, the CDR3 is TGTGCCAGCAGCCTATTCTCCGGGACTACCACCTACGAGCAGTACTTC. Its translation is CASSLFSGTTTYEQYF.

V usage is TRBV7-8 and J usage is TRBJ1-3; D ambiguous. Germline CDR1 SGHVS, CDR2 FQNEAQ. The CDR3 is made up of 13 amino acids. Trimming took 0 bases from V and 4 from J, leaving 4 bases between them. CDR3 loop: CASSLATGNTIYF. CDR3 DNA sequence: TGTGCCAGCAGCTTAGCAACAGGAAACACCATATATTTT.

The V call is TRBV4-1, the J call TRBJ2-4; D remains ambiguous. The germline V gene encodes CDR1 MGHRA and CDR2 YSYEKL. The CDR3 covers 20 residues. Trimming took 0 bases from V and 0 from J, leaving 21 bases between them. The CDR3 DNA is TGCGCCAGCAGCCAAGATGTTCCAAACTCAGGATACATAGCCAAAAACATTCAGTACTTC. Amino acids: CASSQDVPNSGYIAKNIQYF.

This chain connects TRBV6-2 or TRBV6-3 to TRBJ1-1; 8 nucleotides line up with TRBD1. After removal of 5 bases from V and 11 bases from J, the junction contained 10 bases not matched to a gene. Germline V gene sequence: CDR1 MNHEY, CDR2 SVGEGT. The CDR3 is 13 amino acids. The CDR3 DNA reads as TGTGCCAGCAGTCACAGGGGGAGTACCGAGGCTTTCTTT. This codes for CASSHRGSTEAFF.

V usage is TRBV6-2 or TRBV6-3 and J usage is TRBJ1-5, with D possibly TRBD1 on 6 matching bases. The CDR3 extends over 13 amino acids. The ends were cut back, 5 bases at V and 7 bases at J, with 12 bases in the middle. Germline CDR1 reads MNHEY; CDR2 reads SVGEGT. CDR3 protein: CASSRGGDQPQHF. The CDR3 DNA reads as TGTGCCAGCAGTAGGGGGGGGGACCAGCCCCAGCATTTT.

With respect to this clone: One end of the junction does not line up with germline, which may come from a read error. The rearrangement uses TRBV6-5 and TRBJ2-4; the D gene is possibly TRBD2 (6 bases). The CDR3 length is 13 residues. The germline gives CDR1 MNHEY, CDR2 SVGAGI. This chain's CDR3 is CASSYGGTESTHF. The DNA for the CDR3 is TGTGCCAGCAGTTACGGGGGGACGGAGTCTACCCATTTC.

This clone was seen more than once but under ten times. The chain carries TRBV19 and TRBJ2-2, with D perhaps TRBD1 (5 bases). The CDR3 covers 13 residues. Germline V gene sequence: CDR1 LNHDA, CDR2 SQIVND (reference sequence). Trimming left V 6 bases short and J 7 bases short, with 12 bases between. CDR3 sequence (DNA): TGTGCCAGTAGGGGGCCAAAAGGCGGGGAGCTGTTTTTT. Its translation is CASRGPKGGELFF.

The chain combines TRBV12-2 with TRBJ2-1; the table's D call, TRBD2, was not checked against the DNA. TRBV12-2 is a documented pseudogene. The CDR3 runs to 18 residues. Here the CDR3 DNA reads TGTGCAAGTCGCTTAAGCGGTCCGGCGGGAGATAACTACAATGAGCAGTTCTTC. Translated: CASRLSGPAGDNYNEQFF.

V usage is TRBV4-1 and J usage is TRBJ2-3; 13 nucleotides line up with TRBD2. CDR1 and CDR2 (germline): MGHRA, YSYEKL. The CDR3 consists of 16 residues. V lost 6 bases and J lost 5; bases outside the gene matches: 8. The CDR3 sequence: CASRFGLAGAVDTQYF. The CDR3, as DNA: TGCGCCAGCAGATTTGGACTAGCGGGAGCGGTAGATACGCAGTATTTT.

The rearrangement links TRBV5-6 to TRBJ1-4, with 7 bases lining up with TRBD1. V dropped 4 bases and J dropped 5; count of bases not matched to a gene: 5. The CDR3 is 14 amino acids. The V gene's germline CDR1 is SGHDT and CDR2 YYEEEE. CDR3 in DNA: TGTGCCAGCAGCCGGGGACAGCCGAATGAAAAACTGTTTTTT. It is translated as CASSRGQPNEKLFF. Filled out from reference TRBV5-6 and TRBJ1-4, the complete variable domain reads DAGVTQSPTHLIKTRGQQVTLRCSPKSGHDTVSWYQQALGQGPQFIFQYYEEEERQRGNFPDRFSGHQFPNYSSELNVNALLLGDSALYLCASSRGQPNEKLFFGSGTQLSVL.

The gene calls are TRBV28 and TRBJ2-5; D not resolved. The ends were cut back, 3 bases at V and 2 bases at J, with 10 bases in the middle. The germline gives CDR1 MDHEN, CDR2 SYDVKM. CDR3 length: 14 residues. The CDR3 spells CASSFVAGQETQYF. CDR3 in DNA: TGTGCCAGCAGTTTTGTCGCAGGTCAAGAGACCCAGTACTTC.

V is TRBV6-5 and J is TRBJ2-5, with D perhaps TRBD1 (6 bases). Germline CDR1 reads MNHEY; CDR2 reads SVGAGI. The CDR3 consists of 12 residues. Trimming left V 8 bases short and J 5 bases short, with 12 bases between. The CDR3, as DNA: TGTGCCAGCGGACAGTATGGGGAGACCCAGTACTTC. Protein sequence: CASGQYGETQYF.

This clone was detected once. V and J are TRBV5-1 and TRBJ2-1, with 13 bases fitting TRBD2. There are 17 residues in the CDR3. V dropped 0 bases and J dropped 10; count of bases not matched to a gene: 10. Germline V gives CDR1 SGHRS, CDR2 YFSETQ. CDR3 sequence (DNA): TGCGCCAGCAGCTTGGGAATACTAGCGGGAGGGTCATCGGAGCAGTTCTTC. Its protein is CASSLGILAGGSSEQFF.

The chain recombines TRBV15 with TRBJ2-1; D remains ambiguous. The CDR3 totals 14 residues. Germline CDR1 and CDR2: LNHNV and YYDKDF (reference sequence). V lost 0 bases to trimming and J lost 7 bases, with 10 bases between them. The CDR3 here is CATSRDPARNEQFF. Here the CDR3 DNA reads TGTGCCACCAGCAGAGATCCCGCGAGGAATGAGCAGTTCTTC. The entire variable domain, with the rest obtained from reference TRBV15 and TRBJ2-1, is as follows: DAMVIQNPRYQVTQFGKPVTLSCSQTLNHNVMYWYQQKSSQAPKLLFHYYDKDFNNEADTPDNFQSRRPNTSFCFLDIRSPGLGDTAMYLCATSRDPARNEQFFGPGTRLTVL.

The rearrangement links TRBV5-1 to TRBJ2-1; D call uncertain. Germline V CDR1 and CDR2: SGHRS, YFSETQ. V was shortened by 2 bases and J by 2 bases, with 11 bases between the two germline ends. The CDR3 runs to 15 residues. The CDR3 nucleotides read TGCGCCAGCAGCTTCGAGGATTTCACCTACAATGAGCAGTTCTTC. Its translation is CASSFEDFTYNEQFF.

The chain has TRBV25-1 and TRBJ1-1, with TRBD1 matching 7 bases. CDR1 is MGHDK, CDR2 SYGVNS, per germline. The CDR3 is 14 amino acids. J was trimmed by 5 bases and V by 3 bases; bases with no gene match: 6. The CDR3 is CASSDSRGETEAFF. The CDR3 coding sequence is TGTGCCAGCAGTGATTCCAGGGGGGAGACTGAAGCTTTCTTT.

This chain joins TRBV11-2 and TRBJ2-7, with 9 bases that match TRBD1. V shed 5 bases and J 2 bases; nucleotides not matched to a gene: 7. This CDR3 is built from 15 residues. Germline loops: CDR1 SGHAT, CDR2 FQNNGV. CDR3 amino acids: CASSPPGQGAYEQYF. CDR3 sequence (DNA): TGTGCCAGCAGCCCCCCGGGACAGGGTGCCTACGAGCAGTACTTC.

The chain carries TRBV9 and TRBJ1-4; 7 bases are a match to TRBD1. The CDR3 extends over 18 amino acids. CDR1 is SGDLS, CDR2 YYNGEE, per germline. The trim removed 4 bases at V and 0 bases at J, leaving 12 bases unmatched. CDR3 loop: CASSPRTGRSSTNEKLFF. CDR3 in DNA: TGTGCCAGCAGCCCCAGGACAGGAAGGAGTTCAACTAATGAAAAACTGTTTTTT.

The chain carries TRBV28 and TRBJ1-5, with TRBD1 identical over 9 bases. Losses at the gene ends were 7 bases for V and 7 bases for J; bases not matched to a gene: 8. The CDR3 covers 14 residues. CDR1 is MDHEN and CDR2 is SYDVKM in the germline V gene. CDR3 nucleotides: TGTGCCAGCATTCCGGGACAGGGACGGCAGCCCCAGCATTTT. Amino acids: CASIPGQGRQPQHF. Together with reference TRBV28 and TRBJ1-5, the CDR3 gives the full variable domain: DVKVTQSSRYLVKRTGEKVFLECVQDMDHENMFWYRQDPGLGLRLIYFSYDVKMKEKGDIPEGYSVSREKKERFSLILESASTNQTSMYLCASIPGQGRQPQHFGDGTRLSIL.

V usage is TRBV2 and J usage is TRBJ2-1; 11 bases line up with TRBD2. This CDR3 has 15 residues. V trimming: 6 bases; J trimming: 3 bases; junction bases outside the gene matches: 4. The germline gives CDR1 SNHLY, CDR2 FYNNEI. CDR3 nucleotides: TGTGCCAGCAGCCCCGGGACTAGCGGCTACAATGAGCAGTTCTTC. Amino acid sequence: CASSPGTSGYNEQFF.

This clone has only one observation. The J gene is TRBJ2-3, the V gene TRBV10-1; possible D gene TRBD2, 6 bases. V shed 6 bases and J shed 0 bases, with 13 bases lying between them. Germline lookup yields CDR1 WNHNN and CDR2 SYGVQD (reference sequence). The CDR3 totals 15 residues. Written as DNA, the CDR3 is TGCGCCAGCAGCGGGGGATTAACTAGCACAGATACGCAGTATTTT. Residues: CASSGGLTSTDTQYF.

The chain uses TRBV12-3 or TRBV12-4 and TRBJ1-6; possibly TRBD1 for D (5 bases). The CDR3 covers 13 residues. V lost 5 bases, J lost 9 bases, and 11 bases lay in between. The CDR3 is CASSMDGGSPLHF. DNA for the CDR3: TGTGCCAGCAGTATGGACGGGGGTTCACCCCTCCACTTT.

The CDR3: CAGASGGGQGAHAELGELFF. The CDR3 coding sequence is TGTGCCGGGGCTTCGGGAGGGGGACAGGGGGCTCATGCCGAGTTAGGGGAGCTGTTTTTT. The chain has TRBV24-1 and TRBJ2-2; 12 bases agree with TRBD1. V dropped 12 bases and J dropped 8; count of bases not matched to a gene: 27. The CDR3 is 20 amino acids. Germline CDR1 reads KGHDR; CDR2 reads SFDVKD.

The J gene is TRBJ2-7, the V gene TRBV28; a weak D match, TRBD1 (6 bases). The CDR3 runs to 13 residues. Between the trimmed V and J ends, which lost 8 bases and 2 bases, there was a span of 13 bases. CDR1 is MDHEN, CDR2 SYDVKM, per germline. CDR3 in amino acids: CASQKSGAYEQYF. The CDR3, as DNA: TGTGCCAGCCAAAAATCAGGGGCCTACGAGCAGTACTTC.

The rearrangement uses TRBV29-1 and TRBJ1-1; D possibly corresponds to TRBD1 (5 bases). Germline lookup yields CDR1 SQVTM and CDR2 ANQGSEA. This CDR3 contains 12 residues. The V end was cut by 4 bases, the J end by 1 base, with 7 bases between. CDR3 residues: CSVGGANTEAFF. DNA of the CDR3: TGCAGCGTTGGTGGGGCGAACACTGAAGCTTTCTTT.